This is a list of T cell receptor beta chains from one sample in a study of T-cell reconstitution after alpha-beta-depleted transplantation in children. TCRdb itself ran the PCR reads through MiXCR, one entry per CDR3 protein. Among 300,000 to 350,000 distinct CDR3 sequences listed, 23% were seen once. Sequenced material: PBMCs, mostly from graft donor cells, taken 180 days after TCRalphabeta/CD19-depleted stem cell transplant. All receptors come from a male patient younger than 18 who had a stem cell transplant for acute lymphoblastic leukemia, so the T cells may come from the graft donor. The CDR3 runs from the conserved cysteine through the conserved F or W.

V gene: TRBV6-5; J gene: TRBJ2-7; CDR3 protein: CASSYFPPNRNSYEQYF
V gene: TRBV12-3/TRBV12-4; J gene: TRBJ2-7; CDR3 protein: CASSPEKGRSYEQYF
V gene: TRBV25-1; J gene: TRBJ1-1; CDR3 protein: CASREGGTEAFF
V gene: TRBV18; J gene: TRBJ2-4; CDR3 protein: CASSPSGGKNIQYF
V gene: TRBV5-1; J gene: TRBJ2-1; CDR3 protein: CASSLEVGRYNEQFF
V gene: TRBV5-5; J gene: TRBJ2-1; CDR3 protein: CASSLVWTLAYNEQFF
V gene: TRBV4-1; J gene: TRBJ1-1; CDR3 protein: CASSQPGQGATEAFF
V gene: TRBV27; J gene: TRBJ2-1; CDR3 protein: CASSWGLAGYNEQFF
V gene: TRBV10-3; J gene: TRBJ2-7; CDR3 protein: CAIRDRSSYEQYF
V gene: TRBV3-1; J gene: TRBJ1-1; CDR3 protein: CASTLDGSEAFF
V gene: TRBV20-1; J gene: TRBJ2-5; CDR3 protein: CSAKISGRGETQYF
V gene: TRBV27; J gene: TRBJ2-3; CDR3 protein: CASSFLGQPLGTSTDTQYF
V gene: TRBV5-1; J gene: TRBJ1-2; CDR3 protein: CASSYQDMWDRGYGYTF
V gene: TRBV9; J gene: TRBJ2-3; CDR3 protein: CASSGRRARTDTQYF
V gene: TRBV12-3/TRBV12-4; J gene: TRBJ2-5; CDR3 protein: CASSLGRGYQETQYF
V gene: TRBV4-1; J gene: TRBJ1-5; CDR3 protein: CASSQVGMTNQPQHF
V gene: TRBV18; J gene: TRBJ1-5; CDR3 protein: CASSPSRVEPQHF